Shown below are 3 T cell receptor beta chains from a single sample sequenced in a study of blood T cells in healthy people across ages. Combining a sample-barcoded 5' primer with a J-beta primer mix, a second PCR ran for about 7 to 11 cycles. TCRdb re-called the 5' RACE reads with MiXCR, one entry per CDR3 protein. This sample has approximately 2,000,000 distinct CDR3 sequences; about two fifths occur once, and the top ten carry 23%. Sample: blood. The receptor source for this set is a human donor in good health.

The chain carries TRBV4-2 and TRBJ2-2; possibly TRBD1 for D (5 bases). The CDR3 runs to 20 residues. With 0 bases removed from V and 5 bases from J, the gap between germline ends came to 25 bases. Germline loops: CDR1 LGHNA, CDR2 YNFKEQ. The CDR3 DNA reads TGTGCCAGCAGCCAAGATAGTCCGATTAGGGGCCAACCCCGTACCGGGGAGCTGTTTTTT. This encodes CASSQDSPIRGQPRTGELFF.

The rearrangement uses TRBV20-1 and TRBJ2-5, with D unclear. The CDR3 is 12 amino acids. Looked up from germline, CDR1 is DFQATT and CDR2 is SNEGSKA (reference sequence). Between the trimmed V and J ends, which lost 3 bases and 0 bases, there was a span of 5 bases. The chain's CDR3 is CSARRNQETQYF. In DNA form, the CDR3 reads TGCAGTGCTAGGAGGAACCAAGAGACCCAGTACTTC.

This clonotype has only a few counts. The chain uses TRBV5-1 and TRBJ1-1; D is undetermined. This CDR3 spans 13 amino acids. Germline CDR1 reads SGHRS; CDR2 reads YFSETQ. Between the trimmed V and J ends, which lost 3 bases and 4 bases, there was a span of 10 bases. CDR3 sequence (DNA): TGCGCCAGCAGCTCACAAATGGGCACTGAAGCTTTCTTT. Encoded protein: CASSSQMGTEAFF. Variable domain in full (rest from reference TRBV5-1 and TRBJ1-1): KAGVTQTPRYLIKTRGQQVTLSCSPISGHRSVSWYQQTPGQGLQFLFEYFSETQRNKGNFPGRFSGRQFSNSRSEMNVSTLELGDSALYLCASSSQMGTEAFFGQGTRLTVV.